This T cell receptor beta chain appears in the sequencing data of a study of cytomegalovirus exposure and HLA in healthy donors. Study-wide points: Excluded: some indistinguishable V segments such as TRBV6-2 and TRBV6-3.

PCR used 60 Vbeta primers and 13 Jbeta primers. Profiling relied on immunoSEQ multiplex PCR, and the TCRdb table lists in-frame clones only, not all of them. The table for this sample gives under 95,000 clones. As regards this clone: Its antigen is unknown.

CDR3 length equals 13 residues. Germline V CDR1 and CDR2: LNHDA, SQIVND (reference sequence). V gave up 7 bases and J gave up 8 bases; unmatched junction bases: 10. The material sequenced was PBMCs. The chain has TRBV19 and TRBJ1-2; 7 bases agree with TRBD1. The sequence was collected from a man between 18 and 29 years old in good health and CMV-seropositive. CDR3: CASTGGLATGYTF. Written as DNA, the CDR3 is TGTGCCAGTACAGGGGGTCTTGCAACCGGCTACACCTTC.